This T cell receptor (beta chain) was recorded in a study of blood T cell repertoires in COVID-19. On the study more broadly: The United States, Italy and Spain were the sources of the acute and convalescent COVID-19 samples.

V shed 3 bases and J shed 2 bases, with 8 bases lying between them. The CDR3 length is 14 residues. Germline V lookup: CDR1 SNHLY, CDR2 FYNNEI. Under the authors' procedure: Estimation of nucleated cell counts was performed using reference gene primer amplification. Libraries were prepared by immunoSEQ multiplex PCR; TCRdb keeps only in-frame clonotypes and omits some of them. From that table come the V and J calls and clone size; the DNA was used to work out D and trimming. There are roughly 230,000 clones in the sample; nearly 90% occur only once, and roughly 2.2% lies in the top ten. The sequence derives from a woman aged 55-70 years with COVID-19, enrolled during active disease. Sequences were obtained from peripheral blood. The chain employs TRBV2 and TRBJ1-3; D uncertain. Here the CDR3 DNA reads TGTGCCAGCAGTGATCCCAGTGCTGGAAACACCATATATTTT. Amino acid sequence: CASSDPSAGNTIYF.